The clone carrying this TCR beta chain has only one observation. The source of the sample is a study of blood T cell repertoires in COVID-19. Looking at the study overall: Specimens from acute and convalescent COVID-19 originated in the United States, Italy and Spain. T cells, B-cell-depleted T cells, or PBMCs supplied cDNA or gDNA.

In Seattle, patients joined the study during active infection and were tracked longitudinally. Under the authors' procedure: Amplification of reference gene primers was used by the study to estimate nucleated cell counts. The protocol was immunoSEQ multiplex PCR, while the TCRdb copy is restricted to in-frame clones and leaves out a portion. The DNA was the basis for D and trimming; V, J and clone size are from that table. The table has fewer than 80,000 clones, roughly 78% seen once. The sample was peripheral blood. The source is a man in his 60s with COVID-19, enrolled during active disease.

The CDR3 here is CATSRPASGSGELFF. DNA of the CDR3: TGTGCCACCAGCAGACCCGCGTCGGGATCCGGGGAGCTGTTTTTT. This chain links TRBV15 with TRBJ2-2; maybe TRBD2 (5 bases). Germline loops: CDR1 LNHNV, CDR2 YYDKDF (reference sequence). There are 15 residues in the CDR3. Between the trimmed V and J ends, which lost 2 bases and 6 bases, there was a span of 13 bases.